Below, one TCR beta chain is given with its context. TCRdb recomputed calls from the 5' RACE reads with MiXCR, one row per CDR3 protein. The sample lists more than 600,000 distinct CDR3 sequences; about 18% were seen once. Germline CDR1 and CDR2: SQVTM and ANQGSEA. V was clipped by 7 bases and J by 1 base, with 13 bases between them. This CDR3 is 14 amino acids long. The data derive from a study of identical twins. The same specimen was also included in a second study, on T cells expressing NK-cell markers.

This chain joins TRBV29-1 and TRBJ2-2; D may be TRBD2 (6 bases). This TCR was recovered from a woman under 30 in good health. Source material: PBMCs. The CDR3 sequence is CSASGLMNTGELFF. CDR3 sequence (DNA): TGCAGCGCCTCGGGACTGATGAACACCGGGGAGCTGTTTTTT.